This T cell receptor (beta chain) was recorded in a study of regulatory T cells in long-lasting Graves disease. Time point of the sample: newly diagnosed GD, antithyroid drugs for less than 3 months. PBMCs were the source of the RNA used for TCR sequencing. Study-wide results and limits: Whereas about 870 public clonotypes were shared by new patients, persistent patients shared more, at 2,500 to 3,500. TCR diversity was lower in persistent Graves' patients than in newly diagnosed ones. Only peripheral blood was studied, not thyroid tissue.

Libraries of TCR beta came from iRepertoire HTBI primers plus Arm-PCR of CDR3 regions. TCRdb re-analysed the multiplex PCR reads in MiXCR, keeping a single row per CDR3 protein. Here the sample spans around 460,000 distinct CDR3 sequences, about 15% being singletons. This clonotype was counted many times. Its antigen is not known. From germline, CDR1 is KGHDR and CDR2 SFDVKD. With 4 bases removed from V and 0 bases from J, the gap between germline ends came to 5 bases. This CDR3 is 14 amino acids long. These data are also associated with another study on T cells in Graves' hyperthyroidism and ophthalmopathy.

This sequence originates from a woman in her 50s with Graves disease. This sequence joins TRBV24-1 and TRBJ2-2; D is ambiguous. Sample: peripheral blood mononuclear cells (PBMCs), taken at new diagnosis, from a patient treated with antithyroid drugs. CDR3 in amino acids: CATSDYANTGELFF. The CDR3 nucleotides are TGTGCCACCAGTGACTACGCGAACACCGGGGAGCTGTTTTTT.